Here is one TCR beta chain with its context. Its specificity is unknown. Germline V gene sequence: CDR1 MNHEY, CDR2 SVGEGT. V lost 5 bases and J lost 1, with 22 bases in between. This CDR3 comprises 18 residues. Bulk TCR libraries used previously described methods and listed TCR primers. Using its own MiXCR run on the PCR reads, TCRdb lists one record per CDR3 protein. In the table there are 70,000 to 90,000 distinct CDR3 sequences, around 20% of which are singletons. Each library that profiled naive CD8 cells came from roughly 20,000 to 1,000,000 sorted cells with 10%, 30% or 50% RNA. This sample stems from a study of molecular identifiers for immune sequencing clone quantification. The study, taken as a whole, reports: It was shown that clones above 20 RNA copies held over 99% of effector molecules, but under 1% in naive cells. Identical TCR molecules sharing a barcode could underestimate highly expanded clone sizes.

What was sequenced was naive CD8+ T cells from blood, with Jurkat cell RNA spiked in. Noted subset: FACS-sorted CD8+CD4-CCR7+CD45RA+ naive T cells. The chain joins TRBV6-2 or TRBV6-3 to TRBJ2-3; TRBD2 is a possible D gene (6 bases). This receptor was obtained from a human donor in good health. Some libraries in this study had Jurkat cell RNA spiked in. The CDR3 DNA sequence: TGTGCCAGCAGTCCCCCCGGCGGGAAGTCCTGGGGCACAGATACGCAGTATTTT. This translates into CASSPPGGKSWGTDTQYF.